This TCR beta chain is drawn from a study of human T cells and chemical hapten exposure. Indicated time point: patch test 1, 2 weeks after DPC sensitization. Treatment specified: therapeutic diphenylcyclopropenone sensitization with weekly scalp DPC. This clonotype was seen only a few times. TCRdb processed the RACE reads anew with MiXCR; each CDR3 protein has one entry. The sample lists roughly 82,000 distinct CDR3 sequences; over 9.5% were seen once. This CDR3 comprises 11 residues. V lost 12 bases and J 0 bases, leaving 6 bases between the germline ends. Germline CDR1 is KGHDR and CDR2 is SFDVKD. The sequencing used whole blood, collected in connection with sensitization to the hapten diphenylcyclopropenone (DPC). The chain couples TRBV24-1 to TRBJ2-3; the D is unclear. The receptor's source is a woman aged 60-75 years with alopecia areata. Some clones in this sample may be carry-over from other donors' samples. CDR3: CAAHSTDTQYF. The DNA for the CDR3 is TGTGCCGCTCATAGCACAGATACGCAGTATTTT.